This entry lists 26 T cell receptor beta chains sequenced from one sample in a study of OX40 agonist ivuxolimab in advanced cancers. Library preparation used the immunoSEQ multiplex PCR assay. TCRdb limited this immuneACCESS table to in-frame rearrangements with V and J called. A share of clones is missing; checked studies link under half to unresolved V genes, and the rest is unexplained. Present in this sample are 77,000 or so clones, more than 80% of which were seen just once. The ten top clones hold roughly 2.2% of the sample. Source: CD4+ or CD8+ T cells sorted from blood, taken in a trial of the OX40 agonist ivuxolimab. These TCRs come from an adult with an advanced solid tumor such as melanoma, head and neck, liver or kidney cancer.

Written as DNA, the CDR3 is TGCGCCAGCAGCAACGGGGAAGCGGGAAGTTCCAGGGGGACCCAGTACTTC. Protein: CASSNGEAGSSRGTQYF. The chain is built from TRBV4-1 and TRBJ2-5, with D possibly TRBD2 on 7 matching bases. V lost 5 bases, J lost 7 bases, and 26 bases lay in between. CDR3 length: 17 amino acids. Germline V gene data show CDR1 as MGHRA and CDR2 as YSYEKL.

The CDR3 loop reads CASRTDRGREYEQYF. The CDR3, as DNA: TGTGCCAGCAGAACCGACAGGGGGCGCGAATACGAGCAGTACTTC. The rearrangement uses TRBV6-1 and TRBJ2-7; TRBD1 matches 10 bases. The J segment lost 4 bases and the V segment lost 6 bases, leaving 9 bases of the junction unmatched. Germline loops: CDR1 MNHNS, CDR2 SASEGT. The CDR3 loop spans 15 amino acids.

V usage is TRBV7-8 and J usage is TRBJ2-3, with a tentative D call TRBD1 (6 bases). There are 16 residues in the CDR3. CDR1 and CDR2 (germline): SGHVS, FQNEAQ. V was trimmed by 3 bases and J by 2 bases, leaving 15 bases between them. For the CDR3, the DNA is TGTGCCAGCAGCTTGGGGACAAGCCCGTTCACAGATACGCAGTATTTT. Translating it yields CASSLGTSPFTDTQYF.

V gene TRBV6-5 combines with J gene TRBJ2-1, with D possibly TRBD1 on 7 matching bases. The CDR3 is 15 residues long. V dropped 2 bases and J dropped 10 bases, with 18 bases sitting between them. The germline CDR1 and CDR2 sequences are MNHEY and SVGAGI. CDR3 amino acids: CASSYGDSAGGEQFF. The CDR3 bases are TGTGCCAGCAGTTACGGGGACAGTGCCGGAGGGGAGCAGTTCTTC.

The V call is TRBV20-1, the J call TRBJ1-4; possibly TRBD1 for D (5 bases). Deletions cut 4 bases from V and 5 bases from J, with 5 bases between. The CDR3 contains 11 residues. Germline CDR1 DFQATT, CDR2 SNEGSKA (reference sequence). Here the CDR3 reads CSATGNEKLFF. The CDR3 DNA is TGCAGTGCTACAGGGAATGAAAAACTGTTTTTT.

This clone has a handful of counts. The chain recombines TRBV11-3 with TRBJ2-3; D unresolved. CDR1 and CDR2 from the germline V gene are SGHNT and YENEEA. Between the trimmed V and J ends, which lost 1 base and 1 base, there was a span of 6 bases. The CDR3 consists of 14 residues. The CDR3 sequence is CASSLGLGTDTQYF. The CDR3 region has the DNA TGTGCCAGCAGCTTAGGACTCGGCACAGATACGCAGTATTTT.

The V gene is TRBV2, the J gene TRBJ1-2, with D unresolved. Trimming cost V 6 bases and J 6 bases, with 14 bases left between them. CDR3 length: 13 amino acids. The germline V gene has CDR1 SNHLY and CDR2 FYNNEI. DNA of the CDR3: TGTGCCAGCAGGGCCAACATGGACCATGGCTACACCTTC. It yields the protein CASRANMDHGYTF.

This chain joins TRBV28 and TRBJ1-2; D ambiguous. V was pared by 5 bases and J by 4 bases, with 8 bases between. The CDR3 is 12 residues long. Germline CDR1 and CDR2: MDHEN and SYDVKM. CDR3 sequence (DNA): TGTGCCAGCAGTCCCTCGGTCTATGGCTACACCTTC. This codes for CASSPSVYGYTF.

The chain uses TRBV6-5 and TRBJ2-3; TRBD2 aligns across 8 bases. Germline V gene lookup returns CDR1 MNHEY and CDR2 SVGAGI. V was clipped by 0 bases and J by 1 base; unmatched bases: 3. This CDR3 comprises 16 residues. The DNA for the CDR3 is TGTGCCAGCAGTTACTCTTCGGGGGGGGGCACAGATACGCAGTATTTT. Protein: CASSYSSGGGTDTQYF.

The V and J genes are TRBV7-9 and TRBJ1-2, with TRBD1 identical over 7 bases. The ends lost 2 bases at V and 8 bases at J; junction bases unmatched: 8. This CDR3 spans 14 amino acids. From germline, CDR1 is SEHNR and CDR2 FQNEAQ (reference sequence). The CDR3 DNA is TGTGCCAGCAGCTTATACACAGGGGTCGGCGGCTACACCTTC. Amino acid sequence: CASSLYTGVGGYTF.

The genes are TRBV5-1 and TRBJ2-5; 10 bases are a match to TRBD2. The CDR3 totals 15 residues. Germline V gene sequence: CDR1 SGHRS, CDR2 YFSETQ. V trimming: 2 bases; J trimming: 3 bases; junction bases outside the gene matches: 4. This chain's CDR3 is CASSFLAGVEETQYF. The CDR3 nucleotides read TGCGCCAGCAGCTTCCTAGCGGGAGTTGAAGAGACCCAGTACTTC.

The chain has TRBV25-1 and TRBJ2-5; D gene unclear. This CDR3 contains 14 residues. The germline V gene encodes CDR1 MGHDK and CDR2 SYGVNS. Deletions cut 1 base from V and 4 bases from J, with 10 bases between. As DNA, the CDR3 is TGTGCCAGCAGTGAATGGAAGGTAGGAGAGACCCAGTACTTC. It codes for CASSEWKVGETQYF.

The V call is TRBV28, the J call TRBJ1-1, with D unresolved. Germline V gene sequence: CDR1 MDHEN, CDR2 SYDVKM. V was cut by 4 bases and J by 1 base, with 4 bases left in between. The CDR3 is made up of 12 amino acids. CDR3 bases: TGTGCCAGCAGTTCCGCGAACACTGAAGCTTTCTTT. Its protein product is CASSSANTEAFF.

The genes are TRBV9 and TRBJ1-2; weak D call: TRBD1 (5 bases). V was clipped by 3 bases and J by 0 bases, with 12 bases between them. The CDR3 sequence is 15 residues long. CDR1 SGDLS and CDR2 YYNGEE come from the germline V gene. Here the CDR3 reads CASSETGLANYGYTF. The CDR3 region has the DNA TGTGCCAGCAGCGAGACGGGGCTAGCTAACTATGGCTACACCTTC. Supplemented by reference TRBV9 and TRBJ1-2, the full variable domain reads DSGVTQTPKHLITATGQRVTLRCSPRSGDLSVYWYQQSLDQGLQFLIQYYNGEERAKGNILERFSAQQFPDLHSELNLSSLELGDSALYFCASSETGLANYGYTFGSGTRLTVV.

This sequence joins TRBV5-4 and TRBJ2-1; the match to TRBD1 covers 10 bases. The CDR3 runs to 15 residues. V lost 0 bases to trimming and J lost 5 bases; unmatched junction nucleotides: 2. The germline V gene has CDR1 SGHNT and CDR2 YYREEE (reference sequence). The CDR3 here is CASSLEGQGNNEQFF. CDR3 bases: TGTGCCAGCAGCTTGGAGGGACAGGGGAACAATGAGCAGTTCTTC.

The chain joins TRBV28 to TRBJ1-1, with TRBD1 identical over 7 bases. The CDR3 sequence is 16 residues long. Trimming took 6 bases from V and 1 from J; bases not matched to a gene: 11. CDR1 MDHEN and CDR2 SYDVKM come from the germline V gene. The CDR3 spells CASRRGQGFGNTEAFF. The DNA for the CDR3 is TGTGCCAGCAGAAGGGGGCAGGGGTTCGGGAACACTGAAGCTTTCTTT.

The rearrangement links TRBV6-5 to TRBJ1-1, with unresolved D. The V gene's germline CDR1 is MNHEY and CDR2 SVGAGI. Trimming shortened V by 6 bases and J by 1 base, and 12 bases separated the two germline ends. This CDR3 is 14 amino acids long. CDR3 in amino acids: CASRSPAANTEAFF. The CDR3 DNA is TGTGCCAGCAGATCCCCTGCAGCGAACACTGAAGCTTTCTTT.

In this sample, this clone turned up once. The chain employs TRBV7-8 and TRBJ2-2; 9 nucleotides agree with TRBD1. CDR3 size: 15 residues. In germline, CDR1 is SGHVS, CDR2 FQNEAQ. The trim removed 4 bases at V and 3 bases at J, leaving 3 bases unmatched. The CDR3: CASSSDRGDTGELFF. The CDR3 DNA is TGTGCCAGCAGCTCGGACAGGGGAGACACCGGGGAGCTGTTTTTT.

This clone was observed a single time. The chain links TRBV19 to TRBJ1-5; D gene unclear. V was clipped by 4 bases and J by 2 bases, with 21 bases between them. The CDR3 length is 18 residues. The germline V gene encodes CDR1 LNHDA and CDR2 SQIVND (reference sequence). The CDR3, as DNA: TGTGCCAGTAGTAACCCCGGGAAAACCTCCTGGGGCAATCAGCCCCAGCATTTT. Residues: CASSNPGKTSWGNQPQHF.

The V gene is TRBV19, the J gene TRBJ2-4; a weak D match, TRBD2 (6 bases). Trimming took off 6 bases at V and 1 base at J, with 16 bases between the two ends. The CDR3 runs to 16 residues. CDR1 and CDR2 from the germline V gene are LNHDA and SQIVND (reference sequence). DNA for the CDR3: TGTGCCAGTAGAAATCAGGGCGGGGAGGCCAAAAACATTCAGTACTTC. It translates to CASRNQGGEAKNIQYF.

V usage is TRBV18 and J usage is TRBJ2-3, with TRBD2 matching 9 bases. The J segment lost 5 bases and the V segment lost 2 bases, leaving 5 bases of the junction unmatched. Germline assignment: CDR1 KGHSH and CDR2 LQKENI. The length of the CDR3 is 15 residues. CDR3 sequence: CASSPGASGEDTQYF. In nucleotides, the CDR3 is TGTGCCAGCTCACCAGGGGCTAGCGGGGAAGATACGCAGTATTTT.

V gene TRBV7-9 combines with J gene TRBJ1-1, with a tentative D call TRBD1 (6 bases). The CDR3 totals 14 residues. The ends were cut back, 6 bases at V and 3 bases at J, with 14 bases in the middle. CDR1 is SEHNR, CDR2 FQNEAQ, per germline (reference sequence). The CDR3 region is CASREAGVYTEAFF. The CDR3 DNA is TGTGCCAGCAGGGAAGCAGGGGTCTACACTGAAGCTTTCTTT.

The CDR3 sequence is CASSSGTGGREQYF. CDR3 sequence (DNA): TGTGCCAGCAGCTCCGGGACAGGGGGCAGGGAGCAGTACTTC. The gene calls are TRBV6-5 and TRBJ2-7; TRBD1 matches 12 bases. The CDR3 consists of 14 residues. Germline CDR1 reads MNHEY; CDR2 reads SVGAGI. J lost 7 bases, V lost 6 bases, and 7 bases had no gene match.

This clone was seen just once. The chain combines TRBV7-9 with TRBJ2-3; unclear D gene. The CDR3 has 16 amino acids. Germline V CDR1 and CDR2: SEHNR, FQNEAQ (reference sequence). V lost 2 bases and J 0 bases, leaving 12 bases between the germline ends. The CDR3 protein is CASSLPAQPSTDTQYF. In nucleotides, the CDR3 is TGTGCCAGCAGCTTACCAGCGCAACCTAGCACAGATACGCAGTATTTT.

The CDR3 region is CASSLVGQGFSGNTIYF. The CDR3 bases are TGCGCCAGCAGCTTGGTAGGACAGGGGTTCTCTGGAAACACCATATATTTT. The chain couples TRBV5-1 to TRBJ1-3, with 9 bases fitting TRBD1. The junction had 4 bases not matched to a gene; V was cut back by 0 bases and J by 0 bases. Germline values: CDR1 SGHRS, CDR2 YFSETQ. The CDR3 spans 17 residues.

The chain employs TRBV9 and TRBJ2-7, with 7 bases fitting TRBD1. V lost 0 bases and J lost 2; bases outside the gene matches: 2. Germline V gives CDR1 SGDLS, CDR2 YYNGEE. CDR3 size: 14 residues. CDR3 DNA sequence: TGTGCCAGCAGCGTAGGAGGGACAGCCTACGAGCAGTACTTC. Its translation is CASSVGGTAYEQYF.